This T cell receptor beta chain is from a study of spatial heterogeneity in lung cancer. Each CDR3 protein is one row after TCRdb ran MiXCR on the 5' RACE reads. The data show about 90,000 distinct CDR3 sequences, roughly 10% seen once. This clonotype was observed a few times. The CDR3 consists of 18 residues. Trimming took 0 bases from V and 0 from J; bases not matched to a gene: 11. Germline V gives CDR1 SGHTA, CDR2 FQGNSA. Time point noted: sample taken at primary tumor resection. No cell sorting; template was whole RNA from tumor, lung tissue or PBMC. This clonotype was sampled from a male donor with early-stage non-small cell lung cancer. The J gene is TRBJ2-7, the V gene TRBV7-2; 7 bases are shared with TRBD2. This sample comprised PBMCs, obtained at surgery. DNA of the CDR3: TGTGCCAGCAGCTTAGCCGCAGGCCCTAGCGGTTCCTCCTACGAGCAGTACTTC. Translated: CASSLAAGPSGSSYEQYF.